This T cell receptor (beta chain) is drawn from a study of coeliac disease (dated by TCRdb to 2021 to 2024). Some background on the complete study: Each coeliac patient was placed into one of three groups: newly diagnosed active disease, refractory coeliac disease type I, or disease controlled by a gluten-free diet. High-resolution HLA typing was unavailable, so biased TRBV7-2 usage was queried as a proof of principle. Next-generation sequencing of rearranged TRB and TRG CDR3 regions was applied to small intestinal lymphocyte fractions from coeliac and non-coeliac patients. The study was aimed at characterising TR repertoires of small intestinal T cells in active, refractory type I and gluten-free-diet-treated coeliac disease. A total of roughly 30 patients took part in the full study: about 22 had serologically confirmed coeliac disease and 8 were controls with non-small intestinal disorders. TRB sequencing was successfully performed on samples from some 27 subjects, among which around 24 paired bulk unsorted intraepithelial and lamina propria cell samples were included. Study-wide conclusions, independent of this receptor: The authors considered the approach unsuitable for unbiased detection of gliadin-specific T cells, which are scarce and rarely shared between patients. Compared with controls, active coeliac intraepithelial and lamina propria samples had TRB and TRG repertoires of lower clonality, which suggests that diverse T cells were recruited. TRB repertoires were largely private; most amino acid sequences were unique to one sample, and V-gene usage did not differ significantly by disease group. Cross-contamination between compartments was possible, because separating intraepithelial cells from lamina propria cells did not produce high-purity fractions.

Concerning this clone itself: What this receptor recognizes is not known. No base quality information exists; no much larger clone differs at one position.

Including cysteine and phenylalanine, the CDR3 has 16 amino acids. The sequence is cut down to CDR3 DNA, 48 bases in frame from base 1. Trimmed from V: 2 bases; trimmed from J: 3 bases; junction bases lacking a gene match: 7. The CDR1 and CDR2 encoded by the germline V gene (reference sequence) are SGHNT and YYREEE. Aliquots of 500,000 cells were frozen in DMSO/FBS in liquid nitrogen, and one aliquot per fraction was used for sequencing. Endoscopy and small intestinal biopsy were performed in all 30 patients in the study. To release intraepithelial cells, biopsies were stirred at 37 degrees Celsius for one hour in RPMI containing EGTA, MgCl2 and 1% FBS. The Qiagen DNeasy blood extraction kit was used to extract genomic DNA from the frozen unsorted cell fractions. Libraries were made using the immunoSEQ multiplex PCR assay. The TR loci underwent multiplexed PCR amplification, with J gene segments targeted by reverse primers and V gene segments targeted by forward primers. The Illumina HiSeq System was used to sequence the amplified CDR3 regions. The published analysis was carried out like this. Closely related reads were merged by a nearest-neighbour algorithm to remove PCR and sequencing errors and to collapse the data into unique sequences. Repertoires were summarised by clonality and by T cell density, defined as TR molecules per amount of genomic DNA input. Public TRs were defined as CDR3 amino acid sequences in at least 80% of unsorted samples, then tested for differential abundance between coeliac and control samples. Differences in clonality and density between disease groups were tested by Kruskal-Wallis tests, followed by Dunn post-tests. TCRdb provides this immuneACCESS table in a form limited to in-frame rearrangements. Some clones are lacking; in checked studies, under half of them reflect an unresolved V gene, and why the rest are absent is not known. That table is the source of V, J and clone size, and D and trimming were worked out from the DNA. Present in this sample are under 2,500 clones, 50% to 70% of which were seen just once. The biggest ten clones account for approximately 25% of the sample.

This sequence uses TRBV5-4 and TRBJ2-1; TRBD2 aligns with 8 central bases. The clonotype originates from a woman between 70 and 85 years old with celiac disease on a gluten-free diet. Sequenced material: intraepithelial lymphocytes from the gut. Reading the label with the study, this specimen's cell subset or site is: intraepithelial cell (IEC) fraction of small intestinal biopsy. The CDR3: CASSLSGGSIYNEQFF. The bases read TGTGCCAGCAGCTTATCGGGGGGGAGTATCTACAATGAGCAGTTCTTC. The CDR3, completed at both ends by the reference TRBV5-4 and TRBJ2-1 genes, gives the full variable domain ETGVTQSPTHLIKTRGQQVTLRCSSQSGHNTVSWYQQALGQGPQFIFQYYREEENGRGNFPPRFSGLQFPNYSSELNVNALELDDSALYLCASSLSGGSIYNEQFFGPGTRLTVL.